This T cell receptor (beta chain) was sequenced in a study of blood T cells in healthy people across ages. The study's findings and limits: TCR beta diversity tracked closely with naive T cell percentage. Estimates based on one million T cells were treated as lower bounds.

This clonotype was counted between two and nine times. Its antigen remains unknown. A second PCR of roughly 7 to 11 cycles used a sample-barcoded 5' primer and a J-beta primer mix. TCRdb independently ran MiXCR on the 5' RACE reads; one entry per CDR3 protein. This table holds hundreds of thousands of distinct CDR3 sequences, under 65% found once. V dropped 6 bases and J dropped 2; count of bases not matched to a gene: 6. CDR3 size: 15 residues. The TCR originated in a woman aged 80 or over in good health. The sequencing sample was made of blood. This chain connects TRBV12-3 or TRBV12-4 to TRBJ2-4; TRBD2 aligns across 8 bases. This chain's CDR3 is CASSRSGATKNIQYF. The CDR3 nucleotides are TGTGCCAGCAGCCGTAGCGGGGCGACCAAAAACATTCAGTACTTC.